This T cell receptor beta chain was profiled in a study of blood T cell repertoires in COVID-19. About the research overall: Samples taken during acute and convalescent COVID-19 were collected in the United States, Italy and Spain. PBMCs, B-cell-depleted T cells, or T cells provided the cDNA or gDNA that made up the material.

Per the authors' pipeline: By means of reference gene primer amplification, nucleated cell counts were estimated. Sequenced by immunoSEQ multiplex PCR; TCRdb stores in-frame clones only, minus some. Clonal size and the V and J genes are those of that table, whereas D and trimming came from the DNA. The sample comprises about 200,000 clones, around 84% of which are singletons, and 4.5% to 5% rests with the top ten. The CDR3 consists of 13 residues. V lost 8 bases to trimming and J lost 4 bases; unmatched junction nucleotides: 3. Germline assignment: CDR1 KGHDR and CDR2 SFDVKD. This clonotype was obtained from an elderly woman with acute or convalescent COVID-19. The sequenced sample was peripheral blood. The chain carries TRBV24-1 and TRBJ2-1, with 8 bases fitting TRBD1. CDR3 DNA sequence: TGTGCCACCAATGACAGGGGTTACAATGAGCAGTTCTTC. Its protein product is CATNDRGYNEQFF.